The next 2 T cell receptor beta chains were all read from a single sample in a study of blood T cell repertoires in COVID-19 (dated by TCRdb to between 2020 and 2021). Libraries were prepared through the immunoSEQ multiplex PCR assay. TCRdb took over this immuneACCESS table, retaining in-frame rearrangements with V and J assigned. Such tables are incomplete; in checked studies, under half of the missing clones stem from an unresolved V gene, and the remainder is unexplained. The sample records tens of thousands of clones, 84% of which are singletons. The ten largest account for 4.5% of the sample. Sequencing was performed on peripheral blood. The receptors originated from a woman aged 55-69 years with acute or convalescent COVID-19.

V is TRBV9 and J is TRBJ1-1; 8 bases align to TRBD1. In germline, CDR1 is SGDLS, CDR2 YYNGEE. V lost 4 bases and J lost 4; bases outside the gene matches: 6. The CDR3 totals 14 residues. The CDR3 bases are TGTGCCAGCAGCAGGACAGGGTTTCGCACTGAAGCTTTCTTT. It is translated as CASSRTGFRTEAFF.

This chain uses TRBV10-2 with TRBJ2-7; 8 positions match TRBD2. Germline lookup yields CDR1 WSHSY and CDR2 SAAADI. The CDR3 totals 17 residues. V trimming: 3 bases; J trimming: 4 bases; junction bases outside the gene matches: 14. The CDR3 loop is CASSEPRGGAPLYEQYF. The CDR3 DNA is TGCGCCAGCAGTGAACCTCGGGGGGGCGCTCCCCTATACGAGCAGTACTTC.